This T cell receptor (beta chain) was captured by sequencing in a study of blood T cell repertoires in COVID-19. Whole-study context: Samples of COVID-19 (acute and convalescent) were obtained from the United States, Italy and Spain. PBMCs, B-cell-depleted T cells, or T cells were the source of the cDNA or gDNA that made up the material.

Trimming shortened V by 6 bases and J by 0 bases, and 17 bases separated the two germline ends. Germline V lookup: CDR1 MNHNY, CDR2 SVGAGI (reference sequence). The CDR3 has 16 residues. In the authors' workflow: Using reference gene primer amplification, nucleated cell counts were estimated. Profiled with immunoSEQ multiplex PCR; TCRdb holds only in-frame clones, not every one. That table supplies the V and J calls and clone size; D and trimming were determined from the DNA. The sample includes 150,000 to 200,000 clones, roughly four fifths of them seen just once. The clonotype was recovered from a man aged 55 to 70 with active or convalescent COVID-19. The source material was peripheral blood. The V and J genes are TRBV6-6 and TRBJ1-2, with a weak D call TRBD1 (5 bases). The CDR3 sequence: CASSPWAGLTNYGYTF. The CDR3 region has the DNA TGTGCCAGCAGCCCATGGGCAGGGTTGACTAACTATGGCTACACCTTC.